This T cell receptor beta chain was found in a study of Graves' ophthalmopathy and Graves' hyperthyroidism. Background on the study: Investigators collected peripheral blood at initial diagnosis, before any treatment was given.

Moderate-to-severe activity, CAS ≥3, NOSPECS ≥4 and a duration under 3 months were seen in donors with ophthalmopathy. Uncontrolled infections, other autoimmune diseases, pregnancy or lactation barred patients from enrollment. The PBMCs originated from over 9 ml of fresh peripheral blood. The TCR beta CDR3 regions underwent amplification from RNA transcripts. Second-round multiplex PCR came after a first-round RT-PCR that employed HTBI primers. TCRdb recomputed calls from the multiplex PCR reads with MiXCR, one row per CDR3 protein. This sample has about 400,000 distinct CDR3 sequences, with around 20% found just once. This clonotype showed up many times. The clonotype was recovered from a woman aged 18-29 years with Graves' ophthalmopathy. Material: peripheral blood.

This chain's CDR3 is CASSPRPGQLTEAFF. In DNA, the CDR3 is TGTGCCAGCAGCCCCAGACCGGGACAGCTCACTGAAGCTTTCTTT. The genes are TRBV3-1 and TRBJ1-1; 7 bases are a match to TRBD1. The trim removed 4 bases at V and 4 bases at J, leaving 9 bases unmatched. Germline lookup yields CDR1 LGHDT and CDR2 YNNKEL (reference sequence). The CDR3 totals 15 residues.